Listed below are T cell receptor beta chains from one sample, sequenced in a study of blood T cell repertoires in COVID-19. TCRdb keeps only in-frame clones here, not all; method: immunoSEQ multiplex PCR. The profile shows over 150,000 clones, around 87% of them singletons. Specimen: peripheral blood. The source of these receptors is a man aged 55 to 69 with COVID-19, enrolled during active disease. Each CDR3 is given with its conserved first and last residue. The order of the fields is D gene, J gene, clone size, V gene, CDR3 protein, CDR3 DNA. A D gene is named only where the DNA matches it firmly. Clone size is given for some rows only: seen once, a few or many times, or a class if the clone is expanded.

d_gene: NA; j_gene: TRBJ1-4; abundance: NA; v_gene: TRBV27; CDR3aa: CASSPDRGPITNEKLFF; CDR3nt: TGTGCCAGCAGTCCCGATCGGGGTCCGATAACTAATGAAAAACTGTTTTTT
d_gene: NA; j_gene: TRBJ2-6; abundance: few; v_gene: TRBV6-6; CDR3aa: CASSTPGAGANVLTF; CDR3nt: TGTGCCAGCAGTACCCCAGGCGCTGGGGCCAACGTCCTGACTTTC
d_gene: TRBD1; j_gene: TRBJ1-1; abundance: NA; v_gene: TRBV27; CDR3aa: CASSASGGLGEAFF; CDR3nt: TGTGCCAGCAGTGCCTCAGGGGGCCTGGGTGAAGCTTTCTTT
d_gene: NA; j_gene: TRBJ2-3; abundance: once; v_gene: TRBV29-1; CDR3aa: CSVEGLPVTDTQYF; CDR3nt: TGCAGCGTTGAAGGTCTTCCAGTCACAGATACGCAGTATTTT
d_gene: NA; j_gene: TRBJ1-2; abundance: NA; v_gene: TRBV29-1; CDR3aa: CSVGGGDYGYTF; CDR3nt: TGCAGCGTTGGGGGGGGTGACTATGGCTACACCTTC
d_gene: NA; j_gene: TRBJ1-2; abundance: NA; v_gene: TRBV9; CDR3aa: CASSPTQGINGYTF; CDR3nt: TGTGCCAGCAGTCCTACTCAGGGCATCAATGGCTACACCTTC
d_gene: NA; j_gene: TRBJ2-1; abundance: NA; v_gene: TRBV18; CDR3aa: CASSPPIAESSYNEQFF; CDR3nt: TGTGCCAGCTCACCACCAATAGCGGAGAGCTCCTACAATGAGCAGTTCTTC
d_gene: TRBD2; j_gene: TRBJ2-1; abundance: NA; v_gene: TRBV19; CDR3aa: CAVQKRGGLNEQFF; CDR3nt: TGTGCCGTACAGAAGCGGGGGGGCCTGAATGAGCAGTTCTTC
d_gene: TRBD1; j_gene: TRBJ2-5; abundance: NA; v_gene: TRBV9; CDR3aa: CASSVTGTGIQETQYF; CDR3nt: TGTGCCAGCAGCGTTACCGGGACAGGGATACAAGAGACCCAGTACTTC
d_gene: TRBD2; j_gene: TRBJ2-3; abundance: NA; v_gene: TRBV7-2; CDR3aa: CASSLRGLAGAWDTQYF; CDR3nt: TGTGCCAGCAGCTTAAGAGGACTAGCGGGGGCATGGGATACGCAGTATTTT
d_gene: NA; j_gene: TRBJ1-4; abundance: NA; v_gene: TRBV3-1/TRBV3-2; CDR3aa: CASSQFRTENEKLFF; CDR3nt: TGTGCCAGCAGCCAATTCAGGACAGAGAATGAAAAACTGTTTTTT
d_gene: TRBD2; j_gene: TRBJ2-1; abundance: NA; v_gene: TRBV3-1/TRBV3-2; CDR3aa: CASSLRTLAGGMIEQFF; CDR3nt: TGTGCCAGCAGCCTAAGGACTCTAGCGGGAGGGATGATCGAGCAGTTCTTC
d_gene: NA; j_gene: TRBJ2-7; abundance: NA; v_gene: TRBV5-8; CDR3aa: CASSLEQGLIAEQYF; CDR3nt: TGTGCCAGCAGCTTGGAACAGGGATTGATTGCCGAGCAGTACTTC
d_gene: TRBD2; j_gene: TRBJ2-1; abundance: NA; v_gene: TRBV4-3; CDR3aa: CASSQWPGTSGKWDEQFF; CDR3nt: TGCGCCAGCAGCCAATGGCCCGGGACTAGCGGAAAGTGGGATGAGCAGTTCTTC
d_gene: TRBD1; j_gene: TRBJ2-5; abundance: once; v_gene: TRBV3-1/TRBV3-2; CDR3aa: CASSQAGGGETQYF; CDR3nt: TGTGCCAGCAGCCAAGCAGGGGGTGGAGAGACCCAGTACTTC
d_gene: NA; j_gene: TRBJ1-2; abundance: NA; v_gene: TRBV9; CDR3aa: CASSVDRARSGYTF; CDR3nt: TGTGCCAGCAGCGTAGACAGGGCGCGTAGTGGCTACACCTTC
d_gene: NA; j_gene: TRBJ1-6; abundance: NA; v_gene: TRBV18; CDR3aa: CASSPQAADSPLHF; CDR3nt: TGTGCCAGCTCACCACAAGCAGCGGATTCACCCCTCCACTTT
d_gene: TRBD1; j_gene: TRBJ1-3; abundance: NA; v_gene: TRBV29-1; CDR3aa: CSVDGGQAGSGNTIYF; CDR3nt: TGCAGCGTTGACGGAGGACAGGCCGGTTCTGGAAACACCATATATTTT
d_gene: NA; j_gene: TRBJ1-1; abundance: NA; v_gene: TRBV18; CDR3aa: CASSLVQGVLGVNTEAFF; CDR3nt: TGTGCCAGCTCACTAGTTCAAGGGGTATTAGGAGTGAACACTGAAGCTTTCTTT
d_gene: TRBD1; j_gene: TRBJ1-1; abundance: NA; v_gene: TRBV27; CDR3aa: CASSKGQGSAFF; CDR3nt: TGTGCCAGCAGTAAGGGACAGGGATCAGCTTTCTTT
d_gene: NA; j_gene: TRBJ1-6; abundance: NA; v_gene: TRBV10-2; CDR3aa: CASSEGLSGNNSPLHF; CDR3nt: TGCGCCAGCAGTGAGGGTCTTTCGGGGAATAATTCACCCCTCCACTTT
d_gene: TRBD1; j_gene: TRBJ1-2; abundance: NA; v_gene: TRBV6-5; CDR3aa: CASMPGGTGGRGYTF; CDR3nt: TGTGCCAGCATGCCAGGAGGGACAGGGGGCCGGGGCTACACCTTC
d_gene: TRBD2; j_gene: TRBJ2-4; abundance: NA; v_gene: TRBV19; CDR3aa: CASSIFDFGTSGRRGKNIQYF; CDR3nt: TGTGCCAGTAGTATCTTCGATTTCGGGACTAGCGGGAGGAGGGGGAAAAACATTCAGTACTTC
d_gene: NA; j_gene: TRBJ2-3; abundance: NA; v_gene: TRBV5-5; CDR3aa: CATGRGLTTDTQYF; CDR3nt: TGTGCCACCGGGCGGGGACTTACCACAGATACGCAGTATTTT
d_gene: TRBD1; j_gene: TRBJ1-2; abundance: NA; v_gene: TRBV29-1; CDR3aa: CSVVFAGGGYGYTF; CDR3nt: TGCAGCGTTGTTTTCGCAGGGGGCGGGTATGGCTACACCTTC
d_gene: NA; j_gene: TRBJ2-3; abundance: NA; v_gene: TRBV9; CDR3aa: CASSVEQGGSTDTQYF; CDR3nt: TGTGCCAGCAGCGTAGAGCAGGGTGGGAGCACAGATACGCAGTATTTT
d_gene: TRBD1; j_gene: TRBJ1-4; abundance: NA; v_gene: TRBV11-2; CDR3aa: CASSLGQGYEKLFF; CDR3nt: TGTGCCAGCAGCTTGGGACAGGGGTATGAAAAACTGTTTTTT
d_gene: TRBD1; j_gene: TRBJ1-5; abundance: NA; v_gene: TRBV4-1; CDR3aa: CASSQNTWTGSNQPQHF; CDR3nt: TGCGCCAGCAGCCAGAACACCTGGACAGGGAGCAATCAGCCCCAGCATTTT
d_gene: NA; j_gene: TRBJ1-2; abundance: NA; v_gene: TRBV18; CDR3aa: CASSPPANSNYGYTF; CDR3nt: TGTGCCAGCTCACCACCGGCCAATTCTAACTATGGCTACACCTTC
d_gene: NA; j_gene: TRBJ2-1; abundance: NA; v_gene: TRBV29-1; CDR3aa: CSVNRESIEQFF; CDR3nt: TGCAGCGTTAACAGGGAGAGCATCGAGCAGTTCTTC
d_gene: TRBD2; j_gene: TRBJ2-3; abundance: NA; v_gene: TRBV19; CDR3aa: CASINSGRGDTQYF; CDR3nt: TGTGCCAGTATTAATAGCGGGAGAGGAGATACGCAGTATTTT
d_gene: NA; j_gene: TRBJ1-1; abundance: NA; v_gene: TRBV6-2/TRBV6-3; CDR3aa: CASSYSRGGSGNTEAFF; CDR3nt: TGTGCCAGCAGTTACTCGAGGGGGGGCTCAGGGAACACTGAAGCTTTCTTT
d_gene: NA; j_gene: TRBJ1-1; abundance: NA; v_gene: TRBV6-5; CDR3aa: CASIGSPPGNTEAFF; CDR3nt: TGTGCCAGCATTGGGTCTCCCCCAGGGAACACTGAAGCTTTCTTT
d_gene: NA; j_gene: TRBJ1-2; abundance: NA; v_gene: TRBV9; CDR3aa: CASSVSGAADGYTF; CDR3nt: TGTGCCAGCAGCGTATCAGGGGCTGCAGACGGCTACACCTTC
d_gene: NA; j_gene: TRBJ1-2; abundance: few; v_gene: TRBV24-1; CDR3aa: CATSDEGGDYGYTF; CDR3nt: TGTGCCACCAGTGACGAGGGAGGAGACTATGGCTACACCTTC
d_gene: TRBD2; j_gene: TRBJ2-1; abundance: NA; v_gene: TRBV7-8; CDR3aa: CASSLAREGRGQFF; CDR3nt: TGTGCCAGCAGCTTAGCCCGGGAGGGACGGGGGCAGTTCTTC
d_gene: NA; j_gene: TRBJ1-2; abundance: NA; v_gene: TRBV27; CDR3aa: CASSFNRAFYGYTF; CDR3nt: TGTGCCAGCAGTTTTAACAGAGCTTTCTATGGCTACACCTTC
d_gene: NA; j_gene: TRBJ1-1; abundance: once; v_gene: TRBV10-3; CDR3aa: CAISELPSEAFF; CDR3nt: TGTGCCATCAGTGAGTTGCCGAGTGAAGCTTTCTTT
d_gene: NA; j_gene: TRBJ2-3; abundance: NA; v_gene: TRBV6-2/TRBV6-3; CDR3aa: CASSYGQPGPDTQYF; CDR3nt: TGTGCCAGCAGTTACGGGCAGCCCGGCCCAGATACGCAGTATTTT
d_gene: NA; j_gene: TRBJ1-3; abundance: NA; v_gene: TRBV19; CDR3aa: CASSRGDSGNTIYF; CDR3nt: TGTGCCAGTTCTCGCGGGGACTCTGGAAACACCATATATTTT
d_gene: NA; j_gene: TRBJ1-1; abundance: NA; v_gene: TRBV18; CDR3aa: CATPPRAGPGNTEAFF; CDR3nt: TGTGCCACCCCCCCCCGGGCGGGACCTGGGAACACTGAAGCTTTCTTT
d_gene: NA; j_gene: TRBJ2-5; abundance: once; v_gene: TRBV3-1/TRBV3-2; CDR3aa: CASSQVRGTQYF; CDR3nt: TGTGCCAGCAGCCAAGTCCGCGGGACCCAGTACTTC
d_gene: NA; j_gene: TRBJ1-2; abundance: NA; v_gene: TRBV10-3; CDR3aa: CAISGTAPPYGYTF; CDR3nt: TGTGCCATCAGTGGGACAGCACCTCCCTATGGCTACACCTTC
d_gene: NA; j_gene: TRBJ1-5; abundance: NA; v_gene: TRBV19; CDR3aa: CASQIGGRRNQPQHF; CDR3nt: TGTGCCAGTCAGATTGGGGGCAGGCGCAATCAGCCCCAGCATTTT
d_gene: NA; j_gene: TRBJ1-1; abundance: NA; v_gene: TRBV6-6; CDR3aa: CASSYQTAGTEAFF; CDR3nt: TGTGCCAGCAGTTACCAAACAGCGGGGACTGAAGCTTTCTTT
d_gene: NA; j_gene: TRBJ1-2; abundance: NA; v_gene: TRBV5-5; CDR3aa: CASSEQGRGYTF; CDR3nt: TGTGCCAGCAGCGAACAGGGTCGCGGCTACACCTTC
d_gene: NA; j_gene: TRBJ1-1; abundance: NA; v_gene: TRBV7-2; CDR3aa: CASSLIPVGATEEAFF; CDR3nt: TGTGCCAGCAGCCTTATACCTGTGGGGGCCACTGAAGAAGCTTTCTTT
d_gene: TRBD1; j_gene: TRBJ1-2; abundance: once; v_gene: TRBV5-4; CDR3aa: CASSFVQDRGSSYGYTF; CDR3nt: TGTGCCAGCAGCTTTGTTCAGGACAGGGGAAGCAGCTATGGCTACACCTTC
d_gene: TRBD2; j_gene: TRBJ2-5; abundance: NA; v_gene: TRBV6-2/TRBV6-3; CDR3aa: CASSTPERLAKYQETQYF; CDR3nt: TGTGCCAGCAGCACCCCCGAGAGACTAGCGAAGTACCAAGAGACCCAGTACTTC
d_gene: TRBD1; j_gene: TRBJ1-2; abundance: NA; v_gene: TRBV18; CDR3aa: CASSPSGQGGYTF; CDR3nt: TGTGCCAGCTCACCATCGGGACAGGGAGGCTACACCTTC
d_gene: NA; j_gene: TRBJ2-5; abundance: NA; v_gene: TRBV28; CDR3aa: CASSLSRGQETQYF; CDR3nt: TGTGCCAGCAGTTTAAGCAGGGGCCAAGAGACCCAGTACTTC
d_gene: NA; j_gene: TRBJ2-7; abundance: NA; v_gene: TRBV6-5; CDR3aa: CASSNRYEQYF; CDR3nt: TGTGCCAGCAGTAACCGGTACGAGCAGTACTTC
d_gene: NA; j_gene: TRBJ1-1; abundance: NA; v_gene: TRBV19; CDR3aa: CASSIAGVLNTEAFF; CDR3nt: TGTGCCAGTAGTATAGCGGGGGTTCTGAACACTGAAGCTTTCTTT
d_gene: TRBD1; j_gene: TRBJ1-5; abundance: NA; v_gene: TRBV7-9; CDR3aa: CASSWDREPPQHF; CDR3nt: TGTGCCAGCAGCTGGGACAGGGAACCGCCCCAGCATTTT
d_gene: NA; j_gene: TRBJ2-2; abundance: NA; v_gene: TRBV11-2; CDR3aa: CASSFAYALFF; CDR3nt: TGTGCCAGCAGCTTTGCGTACGCGCTGTTTTTT
d_gene: NA; j_gene: TRBJ1-3; abundance: few; v_gene: TRBV4-2; CDR3aa: CASSQEGAGYSGNTIYF; CDR3nt: TGTGCCAGCAGCCAAGAAGGGGCAGGCTACTCTGGAAACACCATATATTTT
d_gene: TRBD1; j_gene: TRBJ2-2; abundance: NA; v_gene: TRBV28; CDR3aa: CASGGLPGQGSSTGELFF; CDR3nt: TGTGCCAGCGGAGGGCTACCTGGACAGGGGAGTTCGACCGGGGAGCTGTTTTTT